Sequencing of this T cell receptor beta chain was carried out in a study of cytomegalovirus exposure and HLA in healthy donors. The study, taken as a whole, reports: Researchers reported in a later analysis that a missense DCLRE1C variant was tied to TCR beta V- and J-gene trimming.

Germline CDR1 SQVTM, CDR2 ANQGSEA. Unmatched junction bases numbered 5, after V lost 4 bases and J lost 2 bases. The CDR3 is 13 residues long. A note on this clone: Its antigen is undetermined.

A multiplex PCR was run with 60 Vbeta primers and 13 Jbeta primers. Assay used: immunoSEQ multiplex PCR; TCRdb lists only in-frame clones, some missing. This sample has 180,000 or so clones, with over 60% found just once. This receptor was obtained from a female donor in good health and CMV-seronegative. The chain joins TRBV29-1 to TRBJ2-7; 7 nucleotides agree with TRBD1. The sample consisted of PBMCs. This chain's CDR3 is CSVGYTGAYEQYF. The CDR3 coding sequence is TGCAGCGTTGGGTATACAGGGGCCTACGAGCAGTACTTC.